The 10 T cell receptor beta chains presented below share a single source sample, sequenced in a study of Ad26.COV2.S vaccination and SARS-CoV-2 variants. Treatment given: 15 to 20 received Ad26.COV2.S at low or high dose, single or two shots; several received placebo; per-sample allocation not given. Day 63 after the first vaccine or placebo injection was the time point for sampling. Sequenced by immunoSEQ multiplex PCR; TCRdb stores in-frame clones only, minus some. The data contain hundreds of thousands of clones, 89% of them singletons. Here the sequenced sample was peripheral blood, taken in a trial of Ad26.COV2.S vaccine versus placebo. Receptors originate from a person aged 18-60 years who received the Ad26.COV2.S COVID-19 vaccine or a placebo.

The V gene is TRBV20-1, the J gene TRBJ2-7; D call uncertain. The CDR3 is 11 residues long. The germline V gene encodes CDR1 DFQATT and CDR2 SNEGSKA (reference sequence). V was pared by 2 bases and J by 1 base, with 3 bases between. In DNA, the CDR3 is TGCAGTGCTAGAAAGTCCTACGAGCAGTACTTC. Amino acids: CSARKSYEQYF.

This chain connects TRBV19 to TRBJ1-1; 9 bases align to TRBD1. The CDR3 length is 14 residues. V dropped 6 bases and J dropped 4; count of bases not matched to a gene: 6. Germline loops: CDR1 LNHDA, CDR2 SQIVND (reference sequence). In DNA, the CDR3 is TGTGCCAGTAGCCACAGGGGGCCGGGCACTGAAGCTTTCTTT. It yields the protein CASSHRGPGTEAFF. The whole variable domain, filled in from reference TRBV19 and TRBJ1-1, reads DGGITQSPKYLFRKEGQNVTLSCEQNLNHDAMYWYRQDPGQGLRLIYYSQIVNDFQKGDIAEGYSVSREKKESFPLTVTSAQKNPTAFYLCASSHRGPGTEAFFGQGTRLTVV.

V is TRBV5-5 and J is TRBJ1-1; 10 bases line up with TRBD1. Losses at the gene ends were 3 bases for V and 5 bases for J; bases not matched to a gene: 1. This CDR3 is 13 amino acids long. Per germline, CDR1 SGHKS and CDR2 YYEKEE (reference sequence). The DNA for the CDR3 is TGTGCCAGCAGCTCGGACAGGGGGACTGAAGCTTTCTTT. This encodes CASSSDRGTEAFF.

The J gene is TRBJ1-6, the V gene TRBV7-3; TRBD1 agrees at 8 bases. The J segment lost 6 bases and the V segment lost 2 bases, leaving 3 bases of the junction unmatched. Germline CDR1 and CDR2: SGHTA and FQGTGA. This CDR3 is built from 15 residues. CDR3 sequence (DNA): TGTGCCAGCAGCTTAGGACAGGGTGCTAATTCACCCCTCCACTTT. Its translation: CASSLGQGANSPLHF.

The V gene is TRBV27, the J gene TRBJ1-5, with D perhaps TRBD1 (5 bases). The ends were cut back, 3 bases at V and 7 bases at J, with 13 bases in the middle. Germline values: CDR1 MNHEY, CDR2 SMNVEV (reference sequence). The CDR3 extends over 14 amino acids. CDR3 in DNA: TGTGCCAGCAGTTTTCTCGATGGGGGGCAGCCCCAGCATTTT. Translating it yields CASSFLDGGQPQHF.

This chain's CDR3 is CASMYRGGRNEQFF. The CDR3 DNA sequence: TGTGCCAGCATGTACAGGGGGGGGAGGAATGAGCAGTTCTTC. The chain is built from TRBV6-5 and TRBJ2-1; D may be TRBD1 (8 bases). Germline lookup yields CDR1 MNHEY and CDR2 SVGAGI. Between the trimmed V and J ends, which lost 7 bases and 7 bases, there was a span of 17 bases. This CDR3 is 14 amino acids long.

This chain connects TRBV3-1 (or the pseudogene TRBV3-2) to TRBJ1-3; perhaps TRBD1 as D (5 bases). Trimming removed 2 bases from V and 2 bases from J, with 10 bases in between. This CDR3 region has 15 residues. The germline V gene has CDR1 LGHDT and CDR2 YNNKEL (reference sequence). The CDR3 loop reads CASSQLGRAGNTIYF. Here the CDR3 DNA reads TGTGCCAGCAGCCAATTAGGCAGGGCTGGAAACACCATATATTTT.

This clone was counted a single time. The chain recombines TRBV5-1 with TRBJ2-5; 7 bases match TRBD1. CDR3 length equals 15 residues. V lost 2 bases to trimming and J lost 4 bases; unmatched junction nucleotides: 8. Germline CDR1 is SGHRS and CDR2 is YFSETQ. CDR3 amino acids: CASSFRQGIGETQYF. DNA of the CDR3: TGCGCCAGCAGCTTTAGACAGGGTATAGGAGAGACCCAGTACTTC.

This chain uses TRBV7-9 with TRBJ2-5, with a possible D match to TRBD1 (6 bases). CDR1 and CDR2 (germline): SEHNR, FQNEAQ (reference sequence). V shed 4 bases and J shed 3 bases, with 15 bases lying between them. The CDR3 spans 15 residues. The DNA for the CDR3 is TGTGCCAGCAGCTCCCGCACAGGGAAGGAAGAGACCCAGTACTTC. Translating gives CASSSRTGKEETQYF.

This clone has only one observation. The V gene is TRBV19, the J gene TRBJ1-6, with D uncertain. Deletions cut 6 bases from V and 0 bases from J, with 18 bases between. This CDR3 is built from 18 residues. Per the germline V gene, CDR1 is LNHDA and CDR2 is SQIVND (reference sequence). CDR3 region: CASRSRGGPTSYNSPLHF. For the CDR3, the DNA is TGTGCCAGTAGATCACGGGGTGGGCCAACCTCCTATAATTCACCCCTCCACTTT.